This TCR beta chain was observed in a study of metastatic and nonmetastatic thyroid tumors (dated by TCRdb to about 2020). With regard to the full study: Repertoires from peripheral blood and from tumor or nodule tissue samples of malignant and benign thyroid patients were compared.

Overall study outcomes, separate from this receptor: In both blood and tumor samples, malignant tumors were reported to have significantly higher TCR beta diversity than benign nodules.

This clone was picked up a small number of times. What antigen it recognizes has not been identified. No quality values exist for individual bases; no much larger clone is one base distant. Before undergoing thyroid surgery, none of the patients had been given any kind of treatment. Using T-cell receptor beta sequencing, the researchers looked back retrospectively at clinical samples from patients, gathered between about 2011 and 2018. The trim is 2 bases for V and 3 bases for J, with a gap of 5 bases between the germline ends. CDR1 is given as MNHNS and CDR2 as SASEGT, both from the germline V gene. The CDR3, cysteine through phenylalanine, is 12 amino acids long. Just the 36-base CDR3 DNA is kept, in frame starting at base 1. Library construction relied on PCR. Sequenced using an Illumina HiSeq 4000. High-throughput sequencing was used to profile the TCR beta-chain CDR3 region of each patient. The paper's data handling went like this. The researchers built a classifier to tell apart papillary thyroid cancer patients with distant metastasis, based on CDR3 differences among clinicopathological groups. To measure repertoire diversity the researchers used the Shannon index, while the Morisita-Horn index served to gauge how similar the tumor and blood repertoires were. In-frame beta chains were kept once TCRdb had trimmed the public reads at Q25 with fastp and called clones with MiXCR. The V and J calls and clone size are TCRdb's, not the authors'. The sample has about 18,000 clones on record, about 32% of them singletons. Almost 25% of the sample rests with the top ten.

Material for sequencing was tumor tissue. This TCR was sampled from a male donor with papillary thyroid cancer or a benign thyroid nodule (not recorded which). Some clones in this sample may be carry-over from other donors' samples. The chain was built from TRBV6-1 and TRBJ2-7; the D gene identity is not certain. The nucleotide sequence is given as TGTGCCAGCAGTGAATACGGCTACGAGCAGTACTTC. Its protein is CASSEYGYEQYF.